These 11 T cell receptor beta chains share one sample of origin, sequenced in a study of T cell responses to AZD1222 COVID-19 vaccine. Profiled with immunoSEQ multiplex PCR; TCRdb holds only in-frame clones, not every one. The sample lists 90,000 to 130,000 clones; around 90% were seen once. Source: peripheral blood, taken 28 days after the second AZD1222 dose. The receptors were gathered from an adult who received the AZD1222 COVID-19 vaccine.

V and J are TRBV5-1 and TRBJ1-4; a weak D match, TRBD1 (5 bases). Trimming left V 2 bases short and J 6 bases short, with 11 bases between. This CDR3 has 14 amino acids. Per the germline V gene, CDR1 is SGHRS and CDR2 is YFSETQ. The CDR3 DNA is TGCGCCAGCAGCTTTTCTAGGGGTGATGAAAAACTGTTTTTT. It yields the protein CASSFSRGDEKLFF.

This clone was recorded only once. The chain uses TRBV7-6 and TRBJ1-6, with D perhaps matching TRBD1 (6 bases). V lost 5 bases to trimming and J lost 6 bases, with 14 bases between them. This CDR3 contains 15 residues. Germline V gene sequence: CDR1 SGHVS, CDR2 FNYEAQ. The CDR3 sequence is CASSDKGHLNSPLHF. CDR3 DNA: TGTGCCAGCAGCGACAAGGGACACCTTAATTCACCCCTCCACTTT.

The chain is built from TRBV5-1 and TRBJ1-4; D is unclear. The CDR3 is 14 amino acids. V dropped 3 bases and J dropped 8 bases, with 14 bases sitting between them. Germline CDR1 SGHRS, CDR2 YFSETQ. Here the CDR3 DNA reads TGCGCCAGCAGCTCCAATATGGGCGTAGAAAAACTGTTTTTT. It is translated as CASSSNMGVEKLFF.

The chain is built from TRBV7-2 and TRBJ1-1; 11 nucleotides agree with TRBD1. This CDR3 region has 15 residues. The ends lost 7 bases at V and 5 bases at J; junction bases unmatched: 9. The V gene's germline CDR1 is SGHTA and CDR2 FQGNSA. CDR3 nucleotides: TGTGCCAGCAACTACCGGACAGGGGGCTGGACTGAAGCTTTCTTT. It translates to CASNYRTGGWTEAFF.

V and J are TRBV5-1 and TRBJ1-1; weak D call: TRBD1 (5 bases). The CDR3 is 14 residues long. Germline V gene sequence: CDR1 SGHRS, CDR2 YFSETQ. Trimming stripped 0 bases from V and 3 bases from J, with 9 bases between. This CDR3 reads CASSLGGRDTEAFF. CDR3 nucleotides: TGCGCCAGCAGCTTGGGGGGCAGGGACACTGAAGCTTTCTTT.

The CDR3: CASSQSFGAGGVNSPLHF. CDR3 sequence (DNA): TGCGCCAGCAGCCAGTCCTTCGGGGCGGGGGGTGTAAATTCACCCCTCCACTTT. This chain uses TRBV4-3 with TRBJ1-6; possibly TRBD1 for D (5 bases). The CDR3 is made up of 18 amino acids. V was trimmed by 3 bases and J by 7 bases, leaving 22 bases between them. Germline CDR1 is LGHNA and CDR2 is YSLEER.

The J gene is TRBJ2-3, the V gene TRBV19; TRBD1 or TRBD2 may be the D gene (5 bases each). The CDR3 is 14 residues long. The V gene lost 7 bases and the J gene lost 0 bases, with 11 bases spanning the gap. The germline V gene encodes CDR1 LNHDA and CDR2 SQIVND (reference sequence). The CDR3 nucleotides read TGTGCCAGTACCTCGGGACGGAGCACAGATACGCAGTATTTT. Translating gives CASTSGRSTDTQYF.

The chain has TRBV14 and TRBJ2-1, with D possibly TRBD2 on 6 matching bases. CDR3 length: 14 residues. The V end lost 4 bases, the J end lost 12 bases, and 19 bases lay between the germline ends. CDR1 is SGHDN and CDR2 is FVKESK in the germline V gene. In nucleotides, the CDR3 is TGTGCCAGCAGCCGAGGGAGGCAGCCAGATCGGCAGTTCTTC. Its protein is CASSRGRQPDRQFF.

The rearrangement links TRBV6-5 to TRBJ1-6; 7 nucleotides match TRBD1. The CDR3 covers 15 residues. The trim removed 2 bases at V and 7 bases at J, leaving 5 bases unmatched. Germline V lookup: CDR1 MNHEY, CDR2 SVGAGI. CDR3 sequence: CASSYGGTENSPLHF. Written as DNA, the CDR3 is TGTGCCAGCAGTTACGGCGGGACAGAGAATTCACCCCTCCACTTT.

This rearrangement joins TRBV3-1 (or the pseudogene TRBV3-2) to TRBJ1-1; TRBD1 matches at 9 bases. The CDR3 is 14 amino acids. Germline-derived CDR1 and CDR2 are LGHDT and YNNKEL (reference sequence). Trimming cost V 5 bases and J 7 bases; bases outside gene matches: 8. The CDR3 is CASSSRDREDEAFF. In DNA form, the CDR3 reads TGTGCCAGCAGCTCCCGGGACAGGGAGGATGAAGCTTTCTTT.

The V gene is TRBV15, the J gene TRBJ2-5, with 9 bases that match TRBD2. The CDR3 has 15 amino acids. The trim removed 3 bases at V and 1 base at J, leaving 3 bases unmatched. Per germline, CDR1 LNHNV and CDR2 YYDKDF (reference sequence). The CDR3 DNA sequence: TGTGCCACCAGCAGTCTAGCGGGGATCCAAGAGACCCAGTACTTC. This encodes CATSSLAGIQETQYF.